The clone carrying this T cell receptor beta chain has at least ten counts. TCRdb redid the calling of the 5' RACE reads with MiXCR, one entry per CDR3 protein. The data show nearly 60,000 distinct CDR3 sequences, roughly 3.5% seen once. The data originate from a study of neurological immune-mediated disorders. Sequences were obtained from PBMCs. This clonotype originated in a woman aged 55-69 years with multiple sclerosis.

Here the CDR3 DNA reads TGTGCCAGCAGCTTAGCGGGGACAGGGGGCGCGTACGAGCAGTACTTC. Protein product: CASSLAGTGGAYEQYF. J is TRBJ2-7 and V is TRBV11-1; 12 nucleotides match TRBD1. This CDR3 is 16 amino acids long. V shed 0 bases and J 4 bases; nucleotides not matched to a gene: 4. Germline V gene lookup returns CDR1 SGHAT and CDR2 FQDESV (reference sequence).